This TCR beta chain was captured by sequencing in a study of T cells after yellow fever vaccination. Notes on this clonotype: Its antigen remains unknown.

The study, taken as a whole, reports: Subsequent to the booster, the majority of primary-vaccination clones reappeared (less than 97% CD4, approximately 85% CD8).

Trimming shortened V by 4 bases and J by 2 bases, and 7 bases separated the two germline ends. The CDR3 spans 12 residues. CDR1 and CDR2 (germline): SQVTM, ANQGSEA. Via MiXCR, TCRdb re-called the 5' RACE reads, giving one row per CDR3 protein. The table lists just under 600,000 distinct CDR3 sequences, roughly 14% of them singletons. Sequencing used PBMCs, obtained on the day of the yellow fever booster vaccination. The source is a man aged 25-40 years who received the YFV17D yellow fever vaccine. This chain uses TRBV29-1 with TRBJ2-3, with D unresolved. The CDR3 DNA is TGCAGCGTTGCGCCTACCACAGATACGCAGTATTTT. This encodes CSVAPTTDTQYF.